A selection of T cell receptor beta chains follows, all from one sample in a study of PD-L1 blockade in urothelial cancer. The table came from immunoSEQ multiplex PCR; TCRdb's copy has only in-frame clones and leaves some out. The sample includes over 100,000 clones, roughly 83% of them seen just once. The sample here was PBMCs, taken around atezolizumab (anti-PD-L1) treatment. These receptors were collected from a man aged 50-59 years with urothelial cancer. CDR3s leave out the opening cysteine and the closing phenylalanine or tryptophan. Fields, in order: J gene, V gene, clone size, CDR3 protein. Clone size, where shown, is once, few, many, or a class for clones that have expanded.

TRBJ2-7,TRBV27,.,ASSTGQTYEQY
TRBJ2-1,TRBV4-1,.,ASSQDRGGSSYNEQF
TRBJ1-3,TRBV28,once,ASSQGDRVSGNTIY
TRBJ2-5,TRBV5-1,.,ASSLEGRGPETQY
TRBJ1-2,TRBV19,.,ASSRTTVYGYT
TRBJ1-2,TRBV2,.,ASSEEQNYGYT
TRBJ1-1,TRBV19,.,ASIHRGLGTEAF
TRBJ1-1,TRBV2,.,ASPGGTGTPEAF
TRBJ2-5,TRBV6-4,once,ASSQTSVVGETQY
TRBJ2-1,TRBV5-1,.,ASSTGTGQSYNEQF
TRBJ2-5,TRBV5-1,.,ASSWGGTSGQETQY
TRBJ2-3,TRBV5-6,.,ASSLLLLAGVEAQY
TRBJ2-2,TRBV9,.,ASSASTGELF
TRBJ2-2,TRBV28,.,ASSPTGRGTGELF
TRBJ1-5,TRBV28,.,ASSLTGGIVNQPQH
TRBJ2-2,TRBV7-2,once,ASSSPWGLAGAGELF
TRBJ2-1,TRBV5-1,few,ASSLLAGDLNEQF
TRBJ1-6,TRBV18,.,ASSPTDSNSPLH
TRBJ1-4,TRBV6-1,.,ASSGQGFVTNEKLF
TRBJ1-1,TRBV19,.,ASTLGRGNTEAF
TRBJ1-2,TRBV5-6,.,ASSLFPGRDYGYT
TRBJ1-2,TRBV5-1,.,ASSFGQGGFNYGYT
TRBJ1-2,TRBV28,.,ASSLGGAYGYT
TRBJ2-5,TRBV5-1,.,ASSHQTSGRAKEQY
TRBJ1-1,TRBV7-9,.,ASSLEQNTEAF
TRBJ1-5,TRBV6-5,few,ASSTGTGDQPQH
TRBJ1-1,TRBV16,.,ASSQLATGVTEAF
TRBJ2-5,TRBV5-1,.,ASRPGLAPRYQETQY
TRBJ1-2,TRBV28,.,ASSLLRAGGDSNYGYT
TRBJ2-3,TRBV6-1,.,ASRGQGHTDTQY
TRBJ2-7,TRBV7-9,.,ASSLASGQIYEQY
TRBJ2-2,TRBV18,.,ASSPPTGQGNTGELF
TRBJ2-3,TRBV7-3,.,ASSPLTSGRADTQY
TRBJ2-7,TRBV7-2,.,ASSFGGSYEQY
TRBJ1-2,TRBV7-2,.,ASSLGTASYGYT
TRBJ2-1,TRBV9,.,ASSVDGNSYNEQF
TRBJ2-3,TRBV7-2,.,ASSLGVGGSTDTQY